A selection of T cell receptor beta chains follows, all from one sample in a study of T cell responses to AZD1222 COVID-19 vaccine. Profiled with immunoSEQ multiplex PCR; TCRdb holds only in-frame clones, not every one. The table has some 110,000 clones, about 82% seen once. Sequenced here: peripheral blood, sampled 28 days after the second AZD1222 dose. The source is an adult who received the AZD1222 COVID-19 vaccine. Each CDR3 is given with its conserved first and last residue. D genes are given only for firm matches. The size of a clone is reported for some rows only, either as once, few or many, or as a class for expanded clones.

CDR3 protein: CAWSVGGRRRRETQYF
CDR3 DNA: TGTGCCTGGAGTGTGGGCGGGAGACGGCGACGAGAGACCCAGTACTTC
clone size: NA
D gene: TRBD2
V gene: TRBV30
J gene: TRBJ2-5

CDR3 protein: CASSLEGPGANEKLFF
CDR3 DNA: TGTGCCAGCAGCTTAGAGGGCCCTGGAGCTAATGAAAAACTGTTTTTT
clone size: NA
D gene: NA
V gene: TRBV7-9
J gene: TRBJ1-4

CDR3 protein: CASSSRGSTEAFF
CDR3 DNA: TGTGCCAGCAGTAGTAGGGGAAGCACTGAAGCTTTCTTT
clone size: NA
D gene: NA
V gene: TRBV6-5
J gene: TRBJ1-1

CDR3 protein: CASSSPGGNTEAFF
CDR3 DNA: TGTGCCAGCAGTTCCCCCGGGGGGAACACTGAAGCTTTCTTT
clone size: NA
D gene: NA
V gene: TRBV28
J gene: TRBJ1-1

CDR3 protein: CASSWGQGFNSPLHF
CDR3 DNA: TGTGCCAGCAGCTGGGGACAGGGGTTCAATTCACCCCTCCACTTT
clone size: NA
D gene: TRBD1
V gene: TRBV27
J gene: TRBJ1-6

CDR3 protein: CASSPLAGKAGELFF
CDR3 DNA: TGTGCCAGCAGCCCCCTAGCAGGAAAGGCCGGGGAGCTGTTTTTT
clone size: NA
D gene: NA
V gene: TRBV5-4
J gene: TRBJ2-2

CDR3 protein: CASSDSSDVAFDEQFF
CDR3 DNA: TGTGCCAGCAGTGACTCTTCGGACGTCGCCTTCGATGAGCAGTTCTTC
clone size: NA
D gene: NA
V gene: TRBV6-4
J gene: TRBJ2-1

CDR3 protein: CASSLGTRGGGYTF
CDR3 DNA: TGTGCCAGCAGCTTAGGTACAAGAGGGGGTGGCTACACCTTC
clone size: NA
D gene: NA
V gene: TRBV13
J gene: TRBJ1-2

CDR3 protein: CASSSRVSYEQYF
CDR3 DNA: TGTGCCAGCAGCAGCAGGGTATCCTACGAGCAGTACTTC
clone size: NA
D gene: NA
V gene: TRBV7-8
J gene: TRBJ2-7

CDR3 protein: CASSMTGVGNTIYF
CDR3 DNA: TGTGCCAGTAGTATGACGGGGGTTGGAAACACCATATATTTT
clone size: NA
D gene: NA
V gene: TRBV19
J gene: TRBJ1-3

CDR3 protein: CASSSFSGNTIYF
CDR3 DNA: TGTGCCAGCAGCTCCTTTTCCGGAAACACCATATATTTT
clone size: NA
D gene: NA
V gene: TRBV7-3
J gene: TRBJ1-3

CDR3 protein: CASSSRGLGAFYGYTF
CDR3 DNA: TGTGCCAGCAGTTCCAGGGGGCTGGGTGCTTTCTATGGCTACACCTTC
clone size: NA
D gene: TRBD1
V gene: TRBV27
J gene: TRBJ1-2

CDR3 protein: CASSLAGSNTGELFF
CDR3 DNA: TGTGCCAGCAGCTTGGCGGGATCAAACACCGGGGAGCTGTTTTTT
clone size: NA
D gene: NA
V gene: TRBV11-1
J gene: TRBJ2-2

CDR3 protein: CASSGDRGGGYTF
CDR3 DNA: TGTGCCAGCAGCGGGGACAGGGGAGGAGGCTACACCTTC
clone size: NA
D gene: TRBD1
V gene: TRBV5-5
J gene: TRBJ1-2

CDR3 protein: CASSVGEGHERSYTF
CDR3 DNA: TGTGCCAGCAGCGTAGGAGAGGGACATGAGAGGAGCTACACCTTC
clone size: NA
D gene: NA
V gene: TRBV9
J gene: TRBJ1-2

CDR3 protein: CASSTGKRNTDTQYF
CDR3 DNA: TGTGCCAGCAGTACCGGGAAGCGGAACACAGATACGCAGTATTTT
clone size: once
D gene: NA
V gene: TRBV7-9
J gene: TRBJ2-3

CDR3 protein: CASSLDRGLTPSNYGYTF
CDR3 DNA: TGTGCCAGCAGTCTTGACAGGGGGCTGACCCCTTCTAACTATGGCTACACCTTC
clone size: NA
D gene: TRBD1
V gene: TRBV7-9
J gene: TRBJ1-2

CDR3 protein: CASSLESSGNTIYF
CDR3 DNA: TGTGCCAGCTCACTCGAAAGCTCTGGAAACACCATATATTTT
clone size: once
D gene: NA
V gene: TRBV18
J gene: TRBJ1-3

CDR3 protein: CASSKVDSARNTIYF
CDR3 DNA: TGTGCCAGCAGCAAAGTAGACAGTGCTAGAAACACCATATATTTT
clone size: NA
D gene: NA
V gene: TRBV21-1
J gene: TRBJ1-3

CDR3 protein: CSVTQEAYEQYF
CDR3 DNA: TGCAGCGTTACTCAGGAGGCCTACGAGCAGTACTTC
clone size: NA
D gene: NA
V gene: TRBV29-1
J gene: TRBJ2-7

CDR3 protein: CASSLGLGDYTYEQYF
CDR3 DNA: TGTGCCAGCAGCTTAGGCTTAGGCGACTACACCTACGAGCAGTACTTC
clone size: NA
D gene: NA
V gene: TRBV7-9
J gene: TRBJ2-7

CDR3 protein: CASSRDSFPTEAFF
CDR3 DNA: TGTGCCAGCAGCCGGGACAGCTTTCCCACTGAAGCTTTCTTT
clone size: NA
D gene: TRBD1
V gene: TRBV5-5
J gene: TRBJ1-1

CDR3 protein: CASSPTNEKLFF
CDR3 DNA: TGTGCCAGCAGTCCAACTAATGAAAAACTGTTTTTT
clone size: NA
D gene: NA
V gene: TRBV6-2/TRBV6-3
J gene: TRBJ1-4

CDR3 protein: CASSISMADQPQHF
CDR3 DNA: TGTGCCAGTAGTATATCGATGGCGGATCAGCCCCAGCATTTT
clone size: NA
D gene: NA
V gene: TRBV19
J gene: TRBJ1-5

CDR3 protein: CASRSGLTGEGSPLHF
CDR3 DNA: TGTGCCAGCAGAAGTGGGTTGACAGGGGAAGGATCACCCCTCCACTTT
clone size: NA
D gene: TRBD1
V gene: TRBV28
J gene: TRBJ1-6

CDR3 protein: CASSSLGLTYEQYF
CDR3 DNA: TGTGCCAGCAGTTCATTGGGGCTCACCTACGAGCAGTACTTC
clone size: NA
D gene: NA
V gene: TRBV27
J gene: TRBJ2-7

CDR3 protein: CASSLDENTEAFF
CDR3 DNA: TGTGCCAGCAGCTTAGATGAGAACACTGAAGCTTTCTTT
clone size: NA
D gene: NA
V gene: TRBV7-9
J gene: TRBJ1-1

CDR3 protein: CASSLAGGLAAYEQYF
CDR3 DNA: TGTGCCAGCAGCTTGGCGGGAGGGCTAGCGGCCTACGAGCAGTACTTC
clone size: once
D gene: TRBD2
V gene: TRBV5-5
J gene: TRBJ2-7